These 25 T cell receptor beta chains originate from one sample sequenced in a study of T cell responses to AZD1222 COVID-19 vaccine. Data came from immunoSEQ multiplex PCR; TCRdb stores just in-frame clones and leaves some out. The profile covers about 78,000 clones, with around 87% appearing a single time and roughly 24% taken by the ten largest. The sequenced sample was peripheral blood, obtained on day 0 of AZD1222 vaccination. All receptors come from an adult in good health.

The V gene is TRBV14, the J gene TRBJ2-3; unclear D gene. This CDR3 has 15 residues. Germline V gene data show CDR1 as SGHDN and CDR2 as FVKESK. With 6 bases removed from V and 0 bases from J, the gap between germline ends came to 13 bases. CDR3 sequence (DNA): TGTGCCAGCAGACCATCAAGGTCTAGCACAGATACGCAGTATTTT. This codes for CASRPSRSSTDTQYF.

The chain couples TRBV5-1 to TRBJ2-5, with no clear D. V dropped 5 bases and J dropped 2 bases, with 4 bases sitting between them. CDR1 is SGHRS, CDR2 YFSETQ, per germline. This CDR3 is built from 11 residues. CDR3 residues: CASRGQETQYF. Here the CDR3 DNA reads TGCGCCAGCAGGGGACAAGAGACCCAGTACTTC.

This chain links TRBV6-1 with TRBJ2-7, with D uncertain. The CDR3 is 14 amino acids. Germline V gives CDR1 MNHNS, CDR2 SASEGT. Trimming stripped 1 base from V and 2 bases from J, with 9 bases between. CDR3 in DNA: TGTGCCAGCAGTGAAGGATACGATCCCTACGAGCAGTACTTC. This translates into CASSEGYDPYEQYF.

The rearrangement joins TRBV5-1 to TRBJ2-7; tentatively, D is TRBD1 or TRBD2 (5 bases each). CDR3 size: 15 residues. V shed 2 bases and J shed 4 bases, with 16 bases lying between them. CDR1 SGHRS and CDR2 YFSETQ come from the germline V gene. The CDR3 bases are TGCGCCAGCAGCTTTAACGTGCCCGGGACGTACGAGCAGTACTTC. Residues: CASSFNVPGTYEQYF.

The J gene is TRBJ1-2, the V gene TRBV19; D is uncertain. The V and J ends lost 5 bases and 8 bases respectively, with 12 bases between them. The CDR3 totals 12 residues. Germline V gives CDR1 LNHDA, CDR2 SQIVND (reference sequence). The DNA for the CDR3 is TGTGCCAGTAGTCCCCTCGTCGGGGGCTACACCTTC. Its protein product is CASSPLVGGYTF.

This chain connects TRBV5-1 to TRBJ2-2; 8 bases agree with TRBD1. The CDR3 totals 16 residues. The V gene's germline CDR1 is SGHRS and CDR2 YFSETQ. V was clipped by 1 base and J by 2 bases; unmatched bases: 4. The CDR3 DNA follows: TGCGCCAGCAGCTTGCCAGGGGGCGGAAACACCGGGGAGCTGTTTTTT. The encoded protein is CASSLPGGGNTGELFF. Combining the CDR3 with reference TRBV5-1 and TRBJ2-2 gives the whole variable domain KAGVTQTPRYLIKTRGQQVTLSCSPISGHRSVSWYQQTPGQGLQFLFEYFSETQRNKGNFPGRFSGRQFSNSRSEMNVSTLELGDSALYLCASSLPGGGNTGELFFGEGSRLTVL.

The gene calls are TRBV9 and TRBJ1-2; tentative D call: TRBD1 (6 bases). Germline V gives CDR1 SGDLS, CDR2 YYNGEE. The V and J ends lost 4 bases and 7 bases respectively, with 8 bases between them. The CDR3 loop spans 11 amino acids. CDR3 region: CASSLGGGYTF. Here the CDR3 DNA reads TGTGCCAGCAGCCTAGGGGGTGGCTACACCTTC. Looking up the rest from reference TRBV9 and TRBJ1-2 gives the full variable domain: DSGVTQTPKHLITATGQRVTLRCSPRSGDLSVYWYQQSLDQGLQFLIQYYNGEERAKGNILERFSAQQFPDLHSELNLSSLELGDSALYFCASSLGGGYTFGSGTRLTVV.

The chain carries TRBV6-1 and TRBJ2-3; 7 positions match TRBD2. The CDR3 spans 15 residues. In germline, CDR1 is MNHNS, CDR2 SASEGT. Trimming removed 3 bases from V and 5 bases from J; junction bases left unmatched: 8. The CDR3 DNA reads TGTGCCAGCAGTGACGCTGCGGGAGCGGTAGATACGCAGTATTTT. Its translation: CASSDAAGAVDTQYF.

J is TRBJ2-7 and V is TRBV10-3, with 7 bases lining up with TRBD1. V shed 2 bases, J shed 0 bases, and the junction held 7 bases outside the gene matches. Germline values: CDR1 ENHRY, CDR2 SYGVKD. This CDR3 is built from 16 residues. This chain's CDR3 is CAISEPDRANSYEQYF. CDR3 coding DNA: TGTGCCATCAGTGAGCCCGACAGGGCTAACTCCTACGAGCAGTACTTC.

The rearrangement links TRBV5-1 to TRBJ1-1; 7 positions agree with TRBD1. Germline V gives CDR1 SGHRS, CDR2 YFSETQ. J was trimmed by 8 bases and V by 4 bases; bases with no gene match: 11. The CDR3 spans 14 residues. CDR3 sequence: CASSDTQGGQEAFF. The CDR3 DNA is TGCGCCAGCAGCGATACCCAAGGGGGACAGGAAGCTTTCTTT.

The V call is TRBV6-6, the J call TRBJ2-7; D remains unclear. This CDR3 is 14 amino acids long. Trimming stripped 2 bases from V and 0 bases from J, with 8 bases between. The germline CDR1 and CDR2 sequences are MNHNY and SVGAGI (reference sequence). The CDR3 nucleotides are TGTGCCAGCAGTTACCGGCAGAACTCCTACGAGCAGTACTTC. Protein product: CASSYRQNSYEQYF.

The rearrangement uses TRBV2 and TRBJ2-7; 10 bases are a match to TRBD1. V trimming: 5 bases; J trimming: 2 bases; junction bases outside the gene matches: 3. Germline CDR1 SNHLY, CDR2 FYNNEI. The CDR3 is 14 amino acids. The CDR3 DNA reads TGTGCCAGCAGTACGACAGGGGGCCCCTACGAGCAGTACTTC. Its translation is CASSTTGGPYEQYF.

J is TRBJ2-1 and V is TRBV7-2, with 11 bases matching TRBD2. The CDR3 spans 16 residues. V shed 5 bases, J shed 6 bases, and the junction held 9 bases outside the gene matches. Germline lookup yields CDR1 SGHTA and CDR2 FQGNSA. The chain's CDR3 is CASSQGGTSGSNEQFF. CDR3 coding DNA: TGTGCCAGCAGCCAAGGCGGGACTAGCGGCAGCAATGAGCAGTTCTTC.

The chain is built from TRBV14 and TRBJ2-5, with TRBD2 identical over 8 bases. The V gene end was trimmed by 4 bases and the J gene end by 14 bases; junction bases not matched to a gene: 9. Germline V gene sequence: CDR1 SGHDN, CDR2 FVKESK. The CDR3 covers 12 residues. CDR3 nucleotides: TGTGCCAGCAGCCTACCCAGCGGGAGTACTTACTTC. This translates into CASSLPSGSTYF.

The rearrangement links TRBV7-2 to TRBJ2-3, with D possibly TRBD2 on 7 matching bases. CDR1 SGHTA and CDR2 FQGNSA come from the germline V gene. The CDR3 extends over 16 amino acids. V was cut by 1 base and J by 3 bases, with 14 bases left in between. CDR3 region: CASSLVGGARTDTQYF. The CDR3 DNA follows: TGTGCCAGCAGCTTAGTTGGGGGGGCGCGGACAGATACGCAGTATTTT.

The rearrangement links TRBV3-1 (or the pseudogene TRBV3-2) to TRBJ2-6, with D unresolved. This CDR3 is built from 15 residues. The germline V gene has CDR1 LGHDT and CDR2 YNNKEL (reference sequence). Trimming shortened V by 2 bases and J by 0 bases, and 5 bases separated the two germline ends. CDR3 DNA sequence: TGTGCCAGCAGCCAAAGCTACTCTGGGGCCAACGTCCTGACTTTC. Translation gives CASSQSYSGANVLTF.

V and J are TRBV11-3 and TRBJ1-4; D is unclear. CDR1 is SGHNT, CDR2 YENEEA, per germline. The CDR3 consists of 14 residues. Trimming stripped 1 base from V and 5 bases from J, with 8 bases between. CDR3 loop: CASSLGSPNEKLFF. CDR3 bases: TGTGCCAGCAGCTTAGGGTCGCCGAATGAAAAACTGTTTTTT.

The J gene is TRBJ2-3, the V gene TRBV9; D is uncertain. This CDR3 is 14 amino acids long. Germline V gives CDR1 SGDLS, CDR2 YYNGEE. V shed 3 bases and J shed 2 bases, with 10 bases lying between them. CDR3 sequence (DNA): TGTGCCAGCAGCGAGGGAAAGACCACAGATACGCAGTATTTT. Translated: CASSEGKTTDTQYF.

The chain employs TRBV5-1 and TRBJ1-6; D may be TRBD1 (6 bases). V lost 3 bases, J lost 14 bases, and 15 bases lay in between. Germline V lookup: CDR1 SGHRS, CDR2 YFSETQ. The CDR3 contains 13 residues. The CDR3 reads CASSSGQIEALHF. CDR3 DNA: TGCGCCAGCAGCTCCGGACAGATCGAGGCCCTCCACTTT.

The rearrangement uses TRBV29-1 and TRBJ1-2; TRBD1 is a possible D gene (6 bases). The CDR3 has 11 amino acids. Per the germline V gene, CDR1 is SQVTM and CDR2 is ANQGSEA. CDR3 coding DNA: TGCATGGGACACTCAAACTATGGCTACACCTTC. It specifies CMGHSNYGYTF.

The CDR3 DNA sequence: TGCGCCAGCAGCCCCAACCGGGGCTCTGGGGCCAACGTCCTGACTTTC. Its translation is CASSPNRGSGANVLTF. The chain couples TRBV5-1 to TRBJ2-6; possibly TRBD2 for D (5 bases). This CDR3 has 16 residues. Germline V lookup: CDR1 SGHRS, CDR2 YFSETQ. Trimming removed 4 bases from V and 0 bases from J, with 11 bases in between.

This clone was seen only a few times. The chain carries TRBV3-1 (or the pseudogene TRBV3-2) and TRBJ1-2; D not resolved. The CDR3 contains 13 residues. Germline loops: CDR1 LGHDT, CDR2 YNNKEL (reference sequence). The V and J ends lost 2 bases and 4 bases respectively, with 8 bases between them. CDR3: CASSQMSVYGYTF. CDR3 coding DNA: TGTGCCAGCAGCCAAATGTCGGTCTATGGCTACACCTTC.

The rearrangement joins TRBV9 to TRBJ2-6, with 7 bases aligning to TRBD1. V trimming: 3 bases; J trimming: 0 bases; junction bases outside the gene matches: 6. Germline CDR1 is SGDLS and CDR2 is YYNGEE. CDR3 length equals 17 residues. CDR3 loop: CASSATGIDSGANVLTF. Here the CDR3 DNA reads TGTGCCAGCAGCGCGACAGGGATTGACTCTGGGGCCAACGTCCTGACTTTC.

The J gene is TRBJ2-2, the V gene TRBV5-5; D may be TRBD1 (6 bases). CDR3 size: 16 residues. Deletions cut 4 bases from V and 7 bases from J, with 20 bases between. CDR1 SGHKS and CDR2 YYEKEE come from the germline V gene (reference sequence). The CDR3 is CASSMGHLGRGGELFF. In DNA, the CDR3 is TGTGCCAGCAGCATGGGACACTTAGGTCGCGGCGGGGAGCTGTTTTTT.

This chain connects TRBV6-5 to TRBJ1-5, with D possibly being TRBD1 (5 bases). Trimming left V 5 bases short and J 6 bases short, with 14 bases between. The CDR3 has 14 residues. In germline, CDR1 is MNHEY, CDR2 SVGAGI. The CDR3 spells CASSPQGFGQPQHF. For the CDR3, the DNA is TGTGCCAGCAGTCCCCAGGGTTTCGGTCAGCCCCAGCATTTT.